Described below is a single T cell receptor beta chain sequence and its context. What it recognizes is unknown. The memory fraction was CD4+CD45RO+CD25- cells. Study-level findings and limits: Tumor memory CD4+ T cell TCR gene usage clustered with blood and lymph node memory CD4+ cells and lymph node naive CD4+ cells.

Germline CDR1 is LGHNA and CDR2 is YNFKEQ. This CDR3 has 16 amino acids. Trimming removed 2 bases from V and 0 bases from J, with 12 bases in between. Semi-nested PCR with Nested Universal Primer A followed constant-region reverse priming of full-length variable regions. TCRdb itself ran the 5' RACE reads through MiXCR, one entry per CDR3 protein. The table includes about 42,000 distinct CDR3 sequences, 30% detected once. The sequence derives from a female donor with breast cancer. V is TRBV4-2 and J is TRBJ2-3; unclear D gene. The sample consisted of tumor-infiltrating memory CD4+ T cells sorted from the breast tumor. Subset here: memory CD4+ T cells, CD4+CD45RO+CD25-. The CDR3 spells CASSQNRFTSTDTQYF. DNA of the CDR3: TGTGCCAGCAGCCAAAACCGATTCACTAGCACAGATACGCAGTATTTT.